This T cell receptor beta chain is drawn from a study of blood T cell repertoires in COVID-19. Study-level background: Spain, Italy and the United States supplied samples that represented acute and convalescent COVID-19. In each case, the material was cDNA or gDNA derived from T cells, B-cell-depleted T cells, or PBMCs.

The germline V gene encodes CDR1 SGHVS and CDR2 FQNEAQ. Trimming cost V 0 bases and J 3 bases, with 6 bases left between them. The CDR3 is 13 residues long. The Seattle patients joined while their infection was active and were tracked longitudinally afterward. Sequencing was performed with immunoSEQ multiplex PCR; in TCRdb, only in-frame clones are kept and a portion is missing. The sample yields fewer than 500,000 clones, over 85% seen once. V usage is TRBV7-8 and J usage is TRBJ2-7, with D hard to call. The TCR was taken from a man aged 18-30 years with COVID-19, enrolled during active disease. The sample was peripheral blood. The CDR3 is CASSLAGLYEQYF. The CDR3 DNA reads TGTGCCAGCAGCTTAGCTGGCCTCTACGAGCAGTACTTC.